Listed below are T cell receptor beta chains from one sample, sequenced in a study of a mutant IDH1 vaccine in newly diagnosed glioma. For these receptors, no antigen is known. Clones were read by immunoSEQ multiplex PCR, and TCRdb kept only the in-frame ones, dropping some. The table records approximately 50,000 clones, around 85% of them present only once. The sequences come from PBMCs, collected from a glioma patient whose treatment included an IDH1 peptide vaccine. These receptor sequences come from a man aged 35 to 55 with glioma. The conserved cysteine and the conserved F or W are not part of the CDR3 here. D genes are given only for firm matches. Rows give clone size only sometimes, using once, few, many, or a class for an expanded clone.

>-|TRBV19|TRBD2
ASSNGLAGQF
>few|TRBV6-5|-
ASRLGRSSSYEQY
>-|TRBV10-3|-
AIVDSLTDTQY
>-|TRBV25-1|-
ASSAHGSSYEQY
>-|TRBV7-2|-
ASSLFEAEKLF
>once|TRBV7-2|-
ASSFSYSYEQY
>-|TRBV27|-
ASSATAYNEQF
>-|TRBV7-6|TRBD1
ASSAQTGRDTQY
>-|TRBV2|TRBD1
ASSNYLTGAEQY
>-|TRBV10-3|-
ATTSTGNTEAF
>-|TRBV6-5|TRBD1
ASSYSGQGGSGYT
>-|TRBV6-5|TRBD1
ASSQTGELF
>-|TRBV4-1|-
ASSQDARDLAF
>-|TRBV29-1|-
SVGDWGAQETQY
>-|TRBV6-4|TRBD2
ASSRSVAGGYNEQF
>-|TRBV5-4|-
ASSMGVRSTDTQY
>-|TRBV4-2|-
ASSRMERIEQY
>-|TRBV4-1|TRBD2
ASSQAASGTLEQY
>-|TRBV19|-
ASSIDTGLSSYEQY
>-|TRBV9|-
ASSVRRQDYGYT
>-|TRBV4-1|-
ASSIEGGFPYEQY
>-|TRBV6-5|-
ASASGSGANVLT
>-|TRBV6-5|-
ASRFGRGETHEQY
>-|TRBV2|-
ASSAGGTEAF
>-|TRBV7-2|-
ASSLVGMGNQPQH
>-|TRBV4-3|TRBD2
ASSPGLAGVTAGELF
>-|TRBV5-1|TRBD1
ASTTIPPGTGTGEQY
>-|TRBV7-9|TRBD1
ASSYGQGSYT
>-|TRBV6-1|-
ASSERVRDSNQPQH
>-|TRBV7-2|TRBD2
ASSPTSGRWETQY
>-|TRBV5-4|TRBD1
ASTDRGTDTQY
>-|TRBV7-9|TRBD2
ASSPKPSGRIEQY
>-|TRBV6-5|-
ASSSPGRSSYEQY
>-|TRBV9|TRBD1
ASRPTGGPGTGELF
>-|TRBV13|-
ASSVGGQPQH
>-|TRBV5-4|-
ASRVGSGEQY
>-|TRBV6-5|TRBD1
ASYGQGGHEQY
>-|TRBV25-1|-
ASSVAGRDYGYT
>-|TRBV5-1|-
ASRGTSTAYEQY
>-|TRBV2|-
ASRAQGLGTYEQY
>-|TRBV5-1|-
ASSHGGDTDTQY